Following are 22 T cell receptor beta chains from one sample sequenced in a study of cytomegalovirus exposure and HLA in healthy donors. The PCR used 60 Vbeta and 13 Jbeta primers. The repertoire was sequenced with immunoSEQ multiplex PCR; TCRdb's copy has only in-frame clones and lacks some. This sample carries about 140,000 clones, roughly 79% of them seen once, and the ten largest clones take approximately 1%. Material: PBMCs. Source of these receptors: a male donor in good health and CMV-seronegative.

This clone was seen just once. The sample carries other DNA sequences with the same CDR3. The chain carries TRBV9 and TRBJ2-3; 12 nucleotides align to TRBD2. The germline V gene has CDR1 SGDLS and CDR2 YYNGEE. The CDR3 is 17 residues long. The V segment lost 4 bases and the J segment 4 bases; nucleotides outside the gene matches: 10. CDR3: CASSPLRTSGDPDTQYF. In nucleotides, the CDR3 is TGTGCCAGCAGCCCCCTCAGGACTAGCGGGGACCCAGATACGCAGTATTTT.

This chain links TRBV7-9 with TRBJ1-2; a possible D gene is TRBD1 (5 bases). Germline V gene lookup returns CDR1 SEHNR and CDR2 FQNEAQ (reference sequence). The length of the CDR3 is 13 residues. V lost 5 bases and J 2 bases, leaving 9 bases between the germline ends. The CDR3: CASSVQGNYGYTF. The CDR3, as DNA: TGTGCCAGCAGCGTTCAGGGAAACTATGGCTACACCTTC.

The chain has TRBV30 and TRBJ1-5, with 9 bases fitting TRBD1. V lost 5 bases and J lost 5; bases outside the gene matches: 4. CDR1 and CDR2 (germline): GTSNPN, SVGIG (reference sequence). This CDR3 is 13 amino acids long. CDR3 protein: CAWGTGLDQPQHF. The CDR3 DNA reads TGTGCCTGGGGGACAGGGCTCGATCAGCCCCAGCATTTT.

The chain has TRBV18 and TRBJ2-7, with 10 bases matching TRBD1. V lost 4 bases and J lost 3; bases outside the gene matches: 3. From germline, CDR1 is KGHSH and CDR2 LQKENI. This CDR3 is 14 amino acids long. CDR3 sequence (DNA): TGTGCCAGCTCACTAGGGGACAGGGGCTACGAGCAGTACTTC. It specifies CASSLGDRGYEQYF.

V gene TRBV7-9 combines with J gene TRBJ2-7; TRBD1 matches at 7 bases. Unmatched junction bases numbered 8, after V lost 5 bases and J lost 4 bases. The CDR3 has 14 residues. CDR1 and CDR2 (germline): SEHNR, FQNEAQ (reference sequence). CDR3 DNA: TGTGCCAGCAGCGCCCGACAGGGATCTTACGAGCAGTACTTC. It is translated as CASSARQGSYEQYF.

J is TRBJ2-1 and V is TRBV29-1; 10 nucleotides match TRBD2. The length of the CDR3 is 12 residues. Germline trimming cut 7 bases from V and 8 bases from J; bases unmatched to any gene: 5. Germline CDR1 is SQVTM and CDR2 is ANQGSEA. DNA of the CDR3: TGCAGCGGACGAGCGGGGGGGGATGAGCAGTTCTTC. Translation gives CSGRAGGDEQFF.

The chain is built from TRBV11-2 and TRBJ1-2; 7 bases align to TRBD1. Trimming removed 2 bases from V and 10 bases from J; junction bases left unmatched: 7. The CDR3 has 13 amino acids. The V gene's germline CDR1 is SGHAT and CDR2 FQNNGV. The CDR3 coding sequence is TGTGCCAGCAGCTTAACAGGGGCGGTGCTCTACACCTTC. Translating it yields CASSLTGAVLYTF.

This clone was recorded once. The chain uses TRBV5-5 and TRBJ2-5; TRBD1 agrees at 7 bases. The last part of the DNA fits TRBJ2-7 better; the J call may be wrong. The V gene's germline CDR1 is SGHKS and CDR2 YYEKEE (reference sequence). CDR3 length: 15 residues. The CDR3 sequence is CASSSPDQGVYEQYF. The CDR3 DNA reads TGTGCCAGCAGCTCACCCGACCAGGGGGTCTACGAGCAGTACTTC.

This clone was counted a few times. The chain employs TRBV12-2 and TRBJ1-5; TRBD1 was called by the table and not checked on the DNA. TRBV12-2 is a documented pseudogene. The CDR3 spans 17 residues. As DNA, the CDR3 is TGTGCAAGTCGCTTAGGTCAGGGATTATATAGCAATCAGCCCCAGCATTTT. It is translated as CASRLGQGLYSNQPQHF.

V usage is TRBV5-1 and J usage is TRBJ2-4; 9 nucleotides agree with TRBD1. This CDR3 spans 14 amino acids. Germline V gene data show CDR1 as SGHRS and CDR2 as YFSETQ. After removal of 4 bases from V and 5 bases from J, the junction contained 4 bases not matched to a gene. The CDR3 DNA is TGCGCCAGCAGCCAACAGGGGGCCGAAAACATTCAGTACTTC. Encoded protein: CASSQQGAENIQYF. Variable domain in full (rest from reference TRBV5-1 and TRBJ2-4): KAGVTQTPRYLIKTRGQQVTLSCSPISGHRSVSWYQQTPGQGLQFLFEYFSETQRNKGNFPGRFSGRQFSNSRSEMNVSTLELGDSALYLCASSQQGAENIQYFGAGTRLSVL.

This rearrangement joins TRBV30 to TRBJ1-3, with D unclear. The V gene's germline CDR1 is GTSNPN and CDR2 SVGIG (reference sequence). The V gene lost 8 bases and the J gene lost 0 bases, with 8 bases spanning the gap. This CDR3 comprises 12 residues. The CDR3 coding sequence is TGTGCCCGGGTCGGCTCTGGAAACACCATATATTTT. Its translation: CARVGSGNTIYF.

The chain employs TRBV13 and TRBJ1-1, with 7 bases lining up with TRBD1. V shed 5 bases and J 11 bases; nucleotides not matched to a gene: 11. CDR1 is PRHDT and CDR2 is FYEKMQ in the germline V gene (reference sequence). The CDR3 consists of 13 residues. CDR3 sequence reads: CASSPREGAMAFF. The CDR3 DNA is TGTGCCAGCAGCCCTCGTGAGGGGGCGATGGCTTTCTTT.

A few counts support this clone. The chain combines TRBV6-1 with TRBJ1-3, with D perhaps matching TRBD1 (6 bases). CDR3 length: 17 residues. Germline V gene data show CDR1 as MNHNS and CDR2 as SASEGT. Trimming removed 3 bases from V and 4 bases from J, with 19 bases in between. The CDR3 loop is CASSDYREWARGNTIYF. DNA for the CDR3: TGTGCCAGCAGTGACTACAGGGAATGGGCGAGGGGAAACACCATATATTTT.

In DNA form, the CDR3 reads TGTGCCAGCTCACGGATCTTCCTAGGGGGCGAGGGTGACGAGCAGTACTTC. Encoded protein: CASSRIFLGGEGDEQYF. This rearrangement joins TRBV18 to TRBJ2-7; TRBD1 aligns across 7 bases. Unmatched junction bases numbered 17, after V lost 4 bases and J lost 5 bases. The CDR3 runs to 17 residues. Germline V gene data show CDR1 as KGHSH and CDR2 as LQKENI.

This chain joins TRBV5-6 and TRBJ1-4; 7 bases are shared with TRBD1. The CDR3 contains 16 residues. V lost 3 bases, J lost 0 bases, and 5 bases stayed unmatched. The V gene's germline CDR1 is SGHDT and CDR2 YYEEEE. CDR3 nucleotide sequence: TGTGCCAGCAGCTGGGGACAGACGGCAACTAATGAAAAACTGTTTTTT. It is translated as CASSWGQTATNEKLFF.

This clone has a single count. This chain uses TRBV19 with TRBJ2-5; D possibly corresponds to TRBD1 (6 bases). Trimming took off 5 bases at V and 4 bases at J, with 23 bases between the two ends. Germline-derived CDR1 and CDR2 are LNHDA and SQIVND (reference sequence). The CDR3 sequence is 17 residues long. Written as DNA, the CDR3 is TGTGCCAGTAGTCCCCGGGGCACCGGGACAATCGGAGAGACCCAGTACTTC. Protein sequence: CASSPRGTGTIGETQYF. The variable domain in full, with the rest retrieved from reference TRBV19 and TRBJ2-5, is DGGITQSPKYLFRKEGQNVTLSCEQNLNHDAMYWYRQDPGQGLRLIYYSQIVNDFQKGDIAEGYSVSREKKESFPLTVTSAQKNPTAFYLCASSPRGTGTIGETQYFGPGTRLLVL.

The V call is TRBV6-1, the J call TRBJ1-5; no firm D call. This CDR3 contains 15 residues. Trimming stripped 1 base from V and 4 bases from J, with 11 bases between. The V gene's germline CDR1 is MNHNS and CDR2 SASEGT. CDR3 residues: CASSEVPGTNQPQHF. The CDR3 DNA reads TGTGCCAGCAGTGAAGTGCCAGGAACAAATCAGCCCCAGCATTTT.

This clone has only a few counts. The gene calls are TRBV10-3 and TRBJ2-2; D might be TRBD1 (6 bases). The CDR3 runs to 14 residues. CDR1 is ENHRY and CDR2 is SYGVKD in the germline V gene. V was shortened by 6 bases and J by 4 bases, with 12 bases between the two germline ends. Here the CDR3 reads CAIRPQGPTGELFF. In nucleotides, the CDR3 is TGTGCCATCAGGCCCCAGGGGCCCACCGGGGAGCTGTTTTTT.

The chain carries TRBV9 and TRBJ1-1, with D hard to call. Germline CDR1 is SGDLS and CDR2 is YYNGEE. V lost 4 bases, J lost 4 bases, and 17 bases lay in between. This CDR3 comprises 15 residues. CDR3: CASSPEGGYGTEAFF. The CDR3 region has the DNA TGTGCCAGCAGCCCTGAGGGAGGGTACGGCACTGAAGCTTTCTTT. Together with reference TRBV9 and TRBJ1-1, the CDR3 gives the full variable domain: DSGVTQTPKHLITATGQRVTLRCSPRSGDLSVYWYQQSLDQGLQFLIQYYNGEERAKGNILERFSAQQFPDLHSELNLSSLELGDSALYFCASSPEGGYGTEAFFGQGTRLTVV.

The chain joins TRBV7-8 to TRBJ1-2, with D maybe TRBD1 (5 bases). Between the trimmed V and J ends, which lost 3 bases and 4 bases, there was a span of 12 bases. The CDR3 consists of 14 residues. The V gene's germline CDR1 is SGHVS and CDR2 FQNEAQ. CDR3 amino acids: CASSLDGGTYGYTF. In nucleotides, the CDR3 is TGTGCCAGCAGCTTGGACGGGGGGACCTATGGCTACACCTTC.

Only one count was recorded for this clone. CDR3 in amino acids: CASSGGGSSYEQYF. CDR3 bases: TGTGCCAGCAGTGGGGGCGGTAGCTCCTACGAGCAGTACTTC. The rearrangement joins TRBV2 to TRBJ2-7; D might be TRBD1 (5 bases). Per the germline V gene, CDR1 is SNHLY and CDR2 is FYNNEI. The CDR3 sequence is 14 residues long. Trimming pared 4 bases from V and 0 bases from J, leaving 10 bases between.

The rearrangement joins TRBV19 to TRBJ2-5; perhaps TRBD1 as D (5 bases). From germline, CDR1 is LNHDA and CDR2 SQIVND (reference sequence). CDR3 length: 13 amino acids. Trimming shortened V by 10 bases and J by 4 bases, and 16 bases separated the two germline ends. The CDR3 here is CATQGHRIETQYF. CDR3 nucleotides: TGTGCCACCCAAGGACACCGTATAGAGACCCAGTACTTC.